This is a list of T cell receptor beta chains from one sample in a study of identical twins. Each CDR3 protein is one row after TCRdb ran MiXCR on the 5' RACE reads. The repertoire holds approximately 230,000 distinct CDR3 sequences, with over 5.5% as singletons. The sample was also reused in another study, on T cells expressing NK-cell markers.

Sample: CD8+ T cells sorted from blood. All receptors derive from a young woman in good health. CDR3s include the opening cysteine and the closing phenylalanine or tryptophan. The D gene is left open where the match is weak. Size is stated for part of the rows, as once, few or many counts, or as a class when the clone is expanded.

TGTGCCAGCAGCTCAAGGGCGGAGGACCACACAGATACGCAGTATTTT | CASSSRAEDHTDTQYF | TRBV7-2 | few | - | TRBJ2-3
TGTGCCAGCAGTACCCGGGTCCTCTCTGGGGCCAACGTCCTGACTTTC | CASSTRVLSGANVLTF | TRBV12-3/TRBV12-4 | few | - | TRBJ2-6
TGCGCCAGCAGCTTGCGCGATGAGCAGTTCTTC | CASSLRDEQFF | TRBV5-1 | many | - | TRBJ2-1
TGTGCCAGCAGCTTAGTCGGGACTAGTATCTACAATGAGCAGTTCTTC | CASSLVGTSIYNEQFF | TRBV7-2 | - | TRBD2 | TRBJ2-1
TGTGCCAGCGACGGGAGGGCCGATTACGAGCAGTACTTC | CASDGRADYEQYF | TRBV6-2/TRBV6-3 | few | TRBD2 | TRBJ2-7
TGTGCCAGCAGCTTCACAGGGGAACTCGACGAGCAGTACTTC | CASSFTGELDEQYF | TRBV7-9 | many | TRBD1 | TRBJ2-7
TGTGCCAGCAGTTTCCCAGGACAGGGACGGTTCTTC | CASSFPGQGRFF | TRBV6-5 | - | TRBD1 | TRBJ2-1
TGTGCCAGCAGTTTGGGGACAGGGAACAATCAGCCCCAGCATTTT | CASSLGTGNNQPQHF | TRBV12-3/TRBV12-4 | - | TRBD1 | TRBJ1-5
TGCAGCGTTTCTATTCACTCGGGACGGAACTATGGCTACACCTTC | CSVSIHSGRNYGYTF | TRBV29-1 | - | - | TRBJ1-2
TGCAGCGTTTGGAAGGCTGGGGTCTATGGCTACACCTTC | CSVWKAGVYGYTF | TRBV29-1 | few | - | TRBJ1-2
TGCAGCGTCGCCGGGGACAGGGGCATCGAGCAGTACTTC | CSVAGDRGIEQYF | TRBV29-1 | many | TRBD1 | TRBJ2-7
TGTGCCAGCAGCCAACTAAAAGGGGAACAAGAGACCCAGTACTTC | CASSQLKGEQETQYF | TRBV3-1 | few | - | TRBJ2-5
TGTGCCGTTGGCAGGGGGCCCAATGAGCAGTTCTTC | CAVGRGPNEQFF | TRBV6-2/TRBV6-3 | few | TRBD1 | TRBJ2-1
TGCGCCAGCAGCTTAAGGCAGGGGGCTAGTCAACGTGGGTACTTC | CASSLRQGASQRGYF | TRBV5-1 | many | TRBD1 | TRBJ2-7
TGTGCCATTCGGACAGAGGTGAACACTGAAGCTTTCTTT | CAIRTEVNTEAFF | TRBV10-3 | few | - | TRBJ1-1
TGTGCCAGCAGCCCATCAACTGAAGCTTTCTTT | CASSPSTEAFF | TRBV12-3/TRBV12-4 | many | - | TRBJ1-1
TGTGCCAGCAGCCCAACCCGGGACCCTCACTACGAGCAGTACTTC | CASSPTRDPHYEQYF | TRBV9 | - | - | TRBJ2-7
TGTGCCTCCTCGGACATCTACAATGAGCAGTTCTTC | CASSDIYNEQFF | TRBV30 | - | - | TRBJ2-1
TGCAGTGCTTACCGGGACAGGGGACACTACGAGCAGTACTTC | CSAYRDRGHYEQYF | TRBV20-1 | few | TRBD1 | TRBJ2-7
TGTGCCAGCAGTTATGGTTTCTCTCAAGAAAGGATGAACACTGAAGCTTTCTTT | CASSYGFSQERMNTEAFF | TRBV6-5 | - | - | TRBJ1-1
TGCGCCAGCAGTGAGCGAGAATGGGGAAACCCCGGGGAGCTGTTTTTT | CASSEREWGNPGELFF | TRBV10-2 | - | - | TRBJ2-2
TGCAGCGCTAACGATGGGACCGACGACGAGCAGTACTTC | CSANDGTDDEQYF | TRBV29-1 | few | - | TRBJ2-7
TGTGCCAGCAGCTTGAATGCGAACACCGGGGAGCTGTTTTTT | CASSLNANTGELFF | TRBV7-6 | - | - | TRBJ2-2
TGTGCCACCTCTTCCTTGGGGCCTGGGTCTGGCTACACCTTC | CATSSLGPGSGYTF | TRBV24-1 | few | - | TRBJ1-2
TGCAGCGTCGAGACGACGGCCTCCTACGAGCAGTACTTC | CSVETTASYEQYF | TRBV29-1 | many | - | TRBJ2-7
TGTGCCAGCAGCTTATTCCCATATGGCTACACCTTC | CASSLFPYGYTF | TRBV7-9 | - | - | TRBJ1-2
TGTGCCAGCAGCTTAGTTAGTGGGCCTGTACTGACTAGCGGGATCCACGAGCAGTACTTC | CASSLVSGPVLTSGIHEQYF | TRBV11-1 | many | TRBD2 | TRBJ2-7
TGCGCCAGCAGCCAGCTAGCGGGAAACGCCTACAATGAGCAGTTCTTC | CASSQLAGNAYNEQFF | TRBV4-3 | many | TRBD2 | TRBJ2-1
TGTGCCAGCTTTAGGGAGGCCGGGGAGCTGTTTTTT | CASFREAGELFF | TRBV2 | - | - | TRBJ2-2
TGTGCCAGCAGCTTAGGATTACTCAGCACAGATACGCAGTATTTT | CASSLGLLSTDTQYF | TRBV13 | - | - | TRBJ2-3
TGTGCCAGCAGTTTTCGGTCGGAAGAAAAACTGTTTTTT | CASSFRSEEKLFF | TRBV11-2 | few | - | TRBJ1-4
TGTGCCAGCAGCGTAGAAGGGGGCACCACAGATACGCAGTATTTT | CASSVEGGTTDTQYF | TRBV9 | - | TRBD1 | TRBJ2-3
TGCAGTGCTAGCGCTAGCGGGGGGCCTCGATGGGAGGTCTACGAGCAGTACTTC | CSASASGGPRWEVYEQYF | TRBV20-1 | - | TRBD2 | TRBJ2-7
TGTGCCACCAGTGATTCCCGGGGGGCCCTCTTCCAAGAGACCCAGTACTTC | CATSDSRGALFQETQYF | TRBV24-1 | - | - | TRBJ2-5
TGCGCCAGCAGCCAAGATGCGATGCAGCTCTACAATGAGCAGTTCTTC | CASSQDAMQLYNEQFF | TRBV4-3 | many | - | TRBJ2-1
TGTGCCAGCAGCCCATCCGTCCTAGCGGTCTCCGAGCAGTTCTTC | CASSPSVLAVSEQFF | TRBV7-3 | few | TRBD2 | TRBJ2-1
TGTGCCAGCACCCGACAGTGGTCGAATGAGCAGTTCTTC | CASTRQWSNEQFF | TRBV6-2/TRBV6-3 | few | - | TRBJ2-1
TGTGCCAGCATCGGGAAAGACTACGAGCAGTACTTC | CASIGKDYEQYF | TRBV2 | few | - | TRBJ2-7
TGTGCCAGCAGTCCTTCAGGGTTGGAGCAGTACTTC | CASSPSGLEQYF | TRBV6-1 | few | - | TRBJ2-7
TGTGCCAGCAGCCCAGAAGCGGGGTCATCCTACGAGCAGTACTTC | CASSPEAGSSYEQYF | TRBV4-2 | - | TRBD2 | TRBJ2-7
TGTGCCAGCAGTTACCCCGGGACAGGGGGCGTCGGACTAGCGTTTCCGAACACCGGGGAGCTGTTTTTT | CASSYPGTGGVGLAFPNTGELFF | TRBV6-5 | few | TRBD1 | TRBJ2-2
TGTGCCAGCAGCTGGGTGGGGACTACAGGGACCGGGGAGCTGTTTTTT | CASSWVGTTGTGELFF | TRBV11-2 | - | - | TRBJ2-2
TGTGCCAGCACCGAAGGCGGCGGGGAGCTGTTTTTT | CASTEGGGELFF | TRBV12-3/TRBV12-4 | - | - | TRBJ2-2
TGTGCCAGCAGCTTACAGACAGGGCCCCGGGATACGCAGTATTTT | CASSLQTGPRDTQYF | TRBV7-9 | few | TRBD1 | TRBJ2-3
TGCGCCAGCAGCCCCGGGGACAGCTCCTACAATGAGCAGTTCTTC | CASSPGDSSYNEQFF | TRBV5-1 | many | TRBD1 | TRBJ2-1
TGTGCCAGTGGACTAGCGGGAAACACCGGGGAGCTGTTTTTT | CASGLAGNTGELFF | TRBV2 | few | TRBD2 | TRBJ2-2
TGTGCCAGCAGTTTATCGGGGACGGCTGAGCAGTTCTTC | CASSLSGTAEQFF | TRBV27 | few | - | TRBJ2-1
TGTGCCAGCAGCTTTCCAGGGTCCGAGCAGTACTTC | CASSFPGSEQYF | TRBV7-8 | - | - | TRBJ2-7
TGCAGTGCCCCCGGGGGGATAATGGCAGATACGCAGTATTTT | CSAPGGIMADTQYF | TRBV20-1 | - | TRBD2 | TRBJ2-3
TGTGCCAGCAGCCCTACTAGCGGGGGCTCCTACGAGCAGTACTTC | CASSPTSGGSYEQYF | TRBV3-1 | many | TRBD2 | TRBJ2-7
TGTGCCAGCAGCTTATCTGGAAACACCATATATTTT | CASSLSGNTIYF | TRBV7-9 | many | - | TRBJ1-3
TGCAGTGCTAGAGTGCCGGAAGGGGCGAATTTT | CSARVPEGANF | TRBV20-1 | - | - | TRBJ2-3
TGTGCCGCCAACCGGCTAGCGGATGCAGATACGCAGTATTTT | CAANRLADADTQYF | TRBV7-9 | - | TRBD2 | TRBJ2-3
TGCAGCGTTGAATACGCGGGCACAGATACGCAGTATTTT | CSVEYAGTDTQYF | TRBV29-1 | few | - | TRBJ2-3
TGTGCCAGCAGCTCAAGGACTAGCGGGCGGACCGGGGAGCTGTTTTTT | CASSSRTSGRTGELFF | TRBV13 | few | TRBD2 | TRBJ2-2
TGCAGTGCTAGGCCCTTTGGGACAGGGACCTACGAGCAGTACTTC | CSARPFGTGTYEQYF | TRBV20-1 | many | TRBD1 | TRBJ2-7
TGCGCCAGCAGCCGATGGACTCGCTCCTACGAGCAGTACTTC | CASSRWTRSYEQYF | TRBV5-1 | few | - | TRBJ2-7
TGTGCCAGGACTCCTAAAACAGGGGGAAAACTGTTTTTT | CARTPKTGGKLFF | TRBV21-1 | few | - | TRBJ1-4
TGTGCCATCACGAGGGAAACAGCGAACACTGAAGCTTTCTTT | CAITRETANTEAFF | TRBV10-3 | few | - | TRBJ1-1
TGTGCCAGCTCACCAGGGGACCGGCCCGACACCGGGGAGCTGTTTTTT | CASSPGDRPDTGELFF | TRBV18 | few | - | TRBJ2-2